Described below is a single T cell receptor (beta chain) sequence and its context. This clonotype was seen a few times. Its antigen is not yet known. The record has no base qualities; no much larger clone is one base away. These data originate in a study of vaccination and CD4 T cells after COVID-19 (dated by TCRdb to 2021 to 2024). Background on the whole study: Convalescent patients had a positive SARS-CoV-2 result on nasal swab PCR, and of these patients, nine had mild disease and one had severe disease. The convalescent cohort comprised six males and four females, including two Hispanic individuals, seven Caucasians, two Asians and one multiracial person. Each participant got two doses of either the Pfizer-BioNTech BNT162b2 vaccine (n=8) or the Moderna mRNA-1273 vaccine (n=2). Post-COVID blood samples were collected from convalescent patients a median of about 92 days after diagnosis, with a range of roughly 30 to 170 days. The time from the second vaccine dose to post-vaccine blood sampling had a median of roughly 79 days and ranged from about 12 to 250 days. Overlapping spike peptide pools from SARS-CoV-2 and from the common cold coronaviruses HCoV-NL63, HCoV-OC43 and HCoV-229E were used as culture stimuli. Control cultures received a CEFX viral epitope pool as the positive control, an HIV-1 Nef peptide pool as the negative control, or no peptide. In approximately eleven COVID-19 convalescent patients and several infection-naive healthy vaccine recipients, the spike-specific CD4+ TCR repertoire before mRNA vaccination was compared with the repertoire after mRNA vaccination.

General study outcomes and caveats: Among convalescent patients, a median around 86% of the SARS-CoV-2-reactive clones seen after vaccination appeared only after vaccination, which suggests priming specific to the vaccine. Of the vaccine-specific clones found in convalescent patients, nearly all (304 of 307) were mono-reactive for SARS-CoV-2 spike instead of being cross-reactive with common cold coronaviruses. The study included relatively few convalescent patients and did not analyze early timepoints after natural infection. The median count of SARS-CoV-2-reactive clonotypes went up from about 23 after infection to around 38 after vaccination, although the change was not significant.

Interpreted using the paper, the treatment or condition label stands for: approximately nine-day PBMC culture with coronavirus spike peptide pools or control peptides (ViraFEST assay). The ViraFEST assay, used in the study, expanded antigen-specific T cells with peptide pools and then identified the expanded clonotypes through TCR sequencing. The convalescent patients' positive SARS-CoV-2 PCR tests fell between March and December 2020, which was before the Alpha, Beta and Delta variants emerged in the United States. More than 1.5 million PBMCs per well were cultured in IMDM with approximately 4.9% human AB serum and roughly 10 IU/ml IL-2, plus 10 ug/ml peptide pools. Half of the culture medium was replaced with fresh IL-2-containing medium on days 3 and 7. Once the cells had been in culture for around ten days, the EasySep CD4+ T cell isolation kit was used to isolate CD4+ T cells by negative selection. Ficoll-Paque Plus gradient centrifugation was used to isolate PBMCs from whole blood, and the isolated PBMCs were then either used fresh or cryopreserved at -140C. Triplicate wells were generally used for each culture condition.

The library was produced with PCR. DNA from cultured CD4+ T cells underwent TCR sequencing with the Oncomine TCR Beta short-read assay at the Johns Hopkins FTIC core. The QIAamp micro DNA kit was used to extract genomic DNA from the cultured CD4+ T cells. The Oncomine TCR Beta libraries from cultured CD4+ T cells were pooled using unique dual indexes and then sequenced on an Illumina iSeq 100. Per the source publication's procedure: Non-productive sequences were removed, and CDR3s not starting with C, not ending with F or W, or shorter than 7 amino acids were discarded. Antigen-specific clonotypes were identified with the MANAFEST web application by comparing peptide-stimulated wells with reference and other culture wells. An FDR below 0.05, an odds ratio above 5, and a productive frequency above 0.1% in at least two of three replicate wells were required for clones to be considered positive. A clonotype counted as cross-reactive if it showed significant expansion both in the SARS-CoV-2 spike wells and in at least one common cold coronavirus spike condition. Levenshtein distances (stringdist) and unrooted phylogenetic trees (ape) in R version 3.6.1 were used to assess CDR3 homology. TCRdb's own reprocessing of the public reads used fastp at Q25 and MiXCR and kept productive beta chains. Under each unique CDR3 protein, matching rows form one entry showing the most common genes and DNA. The V and J calls, along with clone size, are taken from TCRdb and not from the paper's own processing. The sample data list approximately 19,000 distinct CDR3 sequences, and around 50% of these were observed just once. The ten largest clones take up more than 8.5% of the sample.

Sequencing used CD4+ T cells from blood, cultured in vitro. The sequence was collected from a human donor who had recovered from COVID-19.

The CDR3 region reads CASRGRTSEGEAFF. The bases read TGTGCCAGCAGGGGCCGGACATCAGAAGGCGAAGCTTTCTTT. The chain is made from TRBV2 and TRBJ1-1; TRBD1 is possibly the D segment (5 matching bases). Taken from the germline V gene, the CDR1 and CDR2 loops are SNHLY and FYNNEI. Deletion took 6 bases off V and 8 bases off J, with a span of 19 bases between the germline ends. Reading from cysteine to phenylalanine, the CDR3 counts 14 amino acids. The CDR3 DNA has 42 bases and is translated from base 1. Outside the CDR3, residues come from the reference TRBV2 and TRBJ1-1 proteins, so the full variable domain is: EPEVTQTPSHQVTQMGQEVILRCVPISNHLYFYWYRQILGQKVEFLVSFYNNEISEKSEIFDDQFSVERPDGSNFTLKIRSTKLEDSAMYFCASRGRTSEGEAFFGQGTRLTVV.